This TCR beta chain is from a study of control samples from healthy donors and cancer patients. The CDR3 runs 14 residues. V lost 1 base to trimming and J lost 1 base, with 5 bases between them. From germline, CDR1 is SGHAT and CDR2 FQNNGV. This clone appeared a few times. TCRdb's table, derived via immunoSEQ multiplex PCR, lists solely in-frame clones and lacks some. The sample has around 42,000 clones, approximately 94% seen once. The chain recombines TRBV11-2 with TRBJ1-5; D is unresolved. The material sequenced was blood. The TCR sequence derives from a man aged 55 to 70 in good health. The CDR3 loop is CASSLAGSNQPQHF. The CDR3 coding sequence is TGTGCCAGCAGCTTAGCCGGGAGCAATCAGCCCCAGCATTTT.